The sequence of this T cell receptor beta chain was determined in a study of blood T cell repertoires in COVID-19. Study in general: Material from acute and convalescent COVID-19 was sourced from the United States, Italy and Spain. Sample material is recorded as cDNA or gDNA derived from T cells, B-cell-depleted T cells, or PBMCs.

Clones were sequenced by immunoSEQ multiplex PCR, and TCRdb holds only the in-frame ones, with some missing. The data show about 240,000 clones, 80% to 90% seen once. The V gene lost 3 bases and the J gene lost 5 bases, with 16 bases spanning the gap. Germline V gives CDR1 DFQATT, CDR2 SNEGSKA (reference sequence). The CDR3 is made up of 14 amino acids. The rearrangement uses TRBV20-1 and TRBJ1-2; D possibly corresponds to TRBD1 (6 bases). The sequenced sample was peripheral blood. This clonotype was sampled from a woman in her sixties or seventies with acute or convalescent COVID-19. For the CDR3, the DNA is TGCAGTGCTAGTCCCGGACAGCGAATTTATGGCTACACCTTC. It translates to CSASPGQRIYGYTF.